This entry lists 11 T cell receptor beta chains sequenced from one sample in a study of regulatory T cells in long-lasting Graves disease (dated by TCRdb to the early 2020s). The library was produced with multiplex PCR. The sequencer was an Illumina HiSeq 4000. CDR3 regions were amplified by Arm-PCR with iRepertoire HTBI primers to construct TCR beta libraries. Clones were called with MiXCR by TCRdb after fastp trimmed the public reads at Q25, and only in-frame beta chains were retained. Rows are combined by CDR3 protein, so each entry shows the most common genes and DNA. The sample has about 460,000 distinct CDR3 sequences on record, about 20% of them singletons. Around 14% of the sample lies in the top ten. The time point label here, explained by the study, means: persistent/refractory GD, antithyroid drugs over 5 years with positive TRAb. RNA was extracted from PBMCs in TRIzol for both TCR sequencing and RNA sequencing.

Sequences were derived from peripheral blood mononuclear cells (PBMCs), sampled when the disease was refractory, from a patient treated with antithyroid drugs. The origin of the receptors is a female donor with Graves disease.

About this clonotype itself: Since a much larger clone is just one base distant, this may be a read error. J is TRBJ2-7 and V is TRBV12-3 or TRBV12-4; the match to TRBD1 covers 7 bases. V dropped 5 bases and J dropped 3; count of bases not matched to a gene: 7. The CDR3 extends over 14 amino acids. The CDR3 region has the DNA TGTGCCAGCAGTCTCATGGACAGGTGCTACGAGCAGTACTTC. Encoded protein: CASSLMDRCYEQYF.

A few counts support this clonotype. This rearrangement joins TRBV5-6 to TRBJ2-4, with D perhaps TRBD1 or TRBD2 (6 bases each). CDR3 size: 12 residues. Per germline, CDR1 SGHDT and CDR2 YYEEEE. V dropped 7 bases and J dropped 10 bases, with 15 bases sitting between them. The CDR3 DNA reads TGTGCCAGCGGGGGGCAGGAAAGGATTCAGTACTTC. Protein sequence: CASGGQERIQYF.

This clonotype was detected ten times or more. This chain connects TRBV25-1 to TRBJ2-6; D is undetermined. The CDR3 has 19 amino acids. V was cut by 4 bases and J by 0 bases, with 19 bases left in between. Per germline, CDR1 MGHDK and CDR2 SYGVNS. The CDR3 protein is CASSARRGLQNSGANVLTF. CDR3 bases: TGTGCCAGCAGTGCACGCCGTGGGTTACAAAACTCTGGGGCCAACGTCCTGACTTTC.

This clonotype has ten or more counts. V usage is TRBV6-1 and J usage is TRBJ2-2, with D hard to call. Trimming took off 6 bases at V and 5 bases at J, with 7 bases between the two ends. CDR1 is MNHNS, CDR2 SASEGT, per germline. There are 12 residues in the CDR3. The CDR3 DNA sequence: TGTGCCAGCAGCGAGAGGACCGGGGAGCTGTTTTTT. Amino acids: CASSERTGELFF.

Concerning this clonotype itself: This could be a read error, since a much larger clone is one nucleotide away. The chain has TRBV7-9 and TRBJ1-6, with D perhaps TRBD1 (6 bases). Deletions cut 6 bases from V and 4 bases from J, with 7 bases between. CDR3 length: 13 amino acids. The germline gives CDR1 SEHNR, CDR2 FQNEAQ (reference sequence). Here the CDR3 DNA reads TGTGCCAGCAGGGACAGTTATAATTCACCCCTCCACTTT. Its protein product is CASRDSYNSPLHF.

This clonotype has ten or more counts. The chain recombines TRBV28 with TRBJ2-7; D possibly corresponds to TRBD2 (5 bases). Germline V lookup: CDR1 MDHEN, CDR2 SYDVKM. V was trimmed by 7 bases and J by 5 bases, leaving 18 bases between them. This CDR3 spans 14 amino acids. The CDR3 loop reads CASTEGSISHEQYF. The CDR3, as DNA: TGTGCCAGCACCGAGGGCAGTATATCTCACGAGCAGTACTTC.

This clonotype was counted many times. This sequence joins TRBV7-2 and TRBJ2-4, with a possible D match to TRBD2 (6 bases). CDR3 length equals 14 residues. Trimming pared 5 bases from V and 1 base from J, leaving 9 bases between. Germline V gives CDR1 SGHTA, CDR2 FQGNSA. CDR3 sequence: CASSTAGAKNIQYF. CDR3 coding DNA: TGTGCCAGCAGCACCGCGGGGGCCAAAAACATTCAGTACTTC. Using reference TRBV7-2 and TRBJ2-4 for the parts outside the CDR3, the full variable domain is GAGVSQSPSNKVTEKGKDVELRCDPISGHTALYWYRQSLGQGLEFLIYFQGNSAPDKSGLPSDRFSAERTGGSVSTLTIQRTQQEDSAVYLCASSTAGAKNIQYFGAGTRLSVL.

This clonotype was seen ten or more times. The chain is built from TRBV6-1 and TRBJ2-6, with D possibly matching TRBD1 (6 bases). This CDR3 has 17 amino acids. Germline V CDR1 and CDR2: MNHNS, SASEGT. Trimming took off 7 bases at V and 0 bases at J, with 16 bases between the two ends. The CDR3 region has the DNA TGTGCCAGCAAGGACGGGACACCAAGCTCTGGGGCCAACGTCCTGACTTTC. Protein: CASKDGTPSSGANVLTF.

This clonotype appeared a few times. The junction departs from the called germline gene at one end, perhaps through a read error. V is TRBV9 and J is TRBJ1-1; D gene unclear. Germline V lookup: CDR1 SGDLS, CDR2 YYNGEE. There are 15 residues in the CDR3. CDR3 protein: CASSALLSQNAEAFF. CDR3 DNA: TGTGCCAGCAGCGCCTTGCTCAGCCAGAACGCTGAAGCTTTCTTT.

This clonotype was observed many times. V and J are TRBV30 and TRBJ1-1; D is unclear. Germline loops: CDR1 GTSNPN, CDR2 SVGIG (reference sequence). There are 13 residues in the CDR3. The ends were cut back, 4 bases at V and 1 base at J, with 10 bases in the middle. The CDR3: CAWTAMGNTEAFF. The CDR3 DNA is TGTGCCTGGACCGCGATGGGGAACACTGAAGCTTTCTTT. The variable domain in full, completed from reference TRBV30 and TRBJ1-1, reads SQTIHQWPATLVQPVGSPLSLECTVEGTSNPNLYWYRQAAGRGLQLLFYSVGIGQISSEVPQNLSASRPQDRQFILSSKKLLLSDSGFYLCAWTAMGNTEAFFGQGTRLTVV.

V gene TRBV5-1 combines with J gene TRBJ1-3; TRBD1 might be the D (6 bases). Germline V gene sequence: CDR1 SGHRS, CDR2 YFSETQ. The CDR3 is 15 amino acids. Trimming removed 1 base from V and 7 bases from J, with 15 bases in between. For the CDR3, the DNA is TGCGCCAGCAGCTTGTTCGGGGCAGGGGATAACACCATATATTTT. Its protein is CASSLFGAGDNTIYF.